This TCR beta chain was captured in a study of blood T cell repertoires in COVID-19. Study in general: Researchers got acute and convalescent COVID-19 samples from the United States, Italy and Spain. T cells, B-cell-depleted T cells, or PBMCs supplied cDNA or gDNA.

The protocol was immunoSEQ multiplex PCR, while the TCRdb copy is restricted to in-frame clones and leaves out a portion. The sample includes 95,000 to 110,000 clones, 91% seen only once; the top ten take 6%. Sequencing used peripheral blood. The receptor comes from a human donor in a cohort sampled during active COVID-19.

This CDR3 is CASSPGLNTGELFF. The CDR3 DNA reads as TGTGCCAGCAGTCCGGGACTCAACACCGGGGAGCTGTTTTTT. The rearrangement links TRBV28 to TRBJ2-2, with TRBD2 as a possible D gene (6 bases). CDR1 and CDR2 from the germline V gene are MDHEN and SYDVKM. Trimming shortened V by 5 bases and J by 2 bases, and 9 bases separated the two germline ends. This CDR3 comprises 14 residues.